A selection of T cell receptor beta chains follows, all from one sample in a study of T cells in Graves' hyperthyroidism and ophthalmopathy. TCRdb re-derived calls from the multiplex PCR reads in MiXCR, one entry per CDR3 protein. There are fewer than 450,000 distinct CDR3 sequences in the sample; about a sixth occur only once, and almost 35% lies in the top ten. Material for sequencing was blood. Every receptor here comes from a woman younger than 45 with Graves' hyperthyroidism that later progressed to Graves' ophthalmopathy. Both conserved end residues are part of each CDR3. D genes are given only for firm matches. Clone size is given for some rows only: seen once, a few or many times, or a class if the clone is expanded.

DNA | CDR3 | D | J | size | V
TGCAGTGCTAGAGATCCGGGACAGGGGGCCCACGAGCAGTACTTC | CSARDPGQGAHEQYF | TRBD1 | TRBJ2-7 | - | TRBV20-1
TGTGCCAGCAGCTTATTTTCGAGACTCGCCGCCCCTCAGGCCCAGTACTTC | CASSLFSRLAAPQAQYF | - | TRBJ2-5 | - | TRBV11-3
TGTGCCAGCAGTGAGGACGGGTACGAGCAGTACTTC | CASSEDGYEQYF | - | TRBJ2-7 | many | TRBV12-3/TRBV12-4
TGTGCCAGCAGTTTAGTTCTCCGAATAGATTTGAGCGGGAGGGCCCACAATGAGCAGTTCTTC | CASSLVLRIDLSGRAHNEQFF | TRBD2 | TRBJ2-1 | few | TRBV28
TGTGCCAGCAGCTTGTCTCGGGGGGGCCCCAATGAGCAGTTCTTC | CASSLSRGGPNEQFF | TRBD2 | TRBJ2-1 | - | TRBV5-5
TGTGCCAGCAGCTTAGACATCTGGACTAGCGGGAGGGGTACAGATACGCAGTATTTT | CASSLDIWTSGRGTDTQYF | TRBD2 | TRBJ2-3 | many | TRBV11-2
TGTGCCAGCAGTGACTCTAGCGGGGGGGCCGAGCAGTACTTC | CASSDSSGGAEQYF | TRBD2 | TRBJ2-7 | - | TRBV6-4
TGTGCCAGCAGTTCCCCAGGGGGCTACGAGCAGTACTTC | CASSSPGGYEQYF | TRBD1 | TRBJ2-7 | - | TRBV6-5
TGCAGTGCTCCCCTCCCGGGACAGGGGTTCATTCAGTACTTC | CSAPLPGQGFIQYF | TRBD1 | TRBJ2-4 | few | TRBV20-1
TGCAGTGCTAGGGCAGAACACTACGAGCAGTACTTC | CSARAEHYEQYF | - | TRBJ2-7 | few | TRBV20-1
TGTGCCAGCAGACTATCGGGGCTAGCGGCCCATAGCTCCTACAATGAGCAGTTCTTC | CASRLSGLAAHSSYNEQFF | TRBD2 | TRBJ2-1 | few | TRBV6-1
TGTGCCAGCAGCTTAGTCGCGGGAATGAACAATGAGCAGTTCTTC | CASSLVAGMNNEQFF | - | TRBJ2-1 | - | TRBV11-3